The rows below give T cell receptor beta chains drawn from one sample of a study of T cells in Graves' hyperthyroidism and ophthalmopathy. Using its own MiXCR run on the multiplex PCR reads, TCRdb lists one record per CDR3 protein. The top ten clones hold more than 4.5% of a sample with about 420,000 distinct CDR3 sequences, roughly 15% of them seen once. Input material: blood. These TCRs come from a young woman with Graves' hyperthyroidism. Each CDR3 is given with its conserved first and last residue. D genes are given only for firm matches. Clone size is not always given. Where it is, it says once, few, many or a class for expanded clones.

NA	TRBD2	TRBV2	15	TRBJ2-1	CASSVSGRGYNEQFF	TGTGCCAGCAGTGTTAGCGGGAGAGGCTACAATGAGCAGTTCTTC
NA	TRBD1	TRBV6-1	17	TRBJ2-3	CASSAQSGTGGPDTQYF	TGTGCCAGCAGTGCCCAATCCGGGACAGGTGGGCCAGATACGCAGTATTTT
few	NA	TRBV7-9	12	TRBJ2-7	CASSLQTYEQYF	TGTGCCAGCAGCTTACAGACCTACGAGCAGTACTTC
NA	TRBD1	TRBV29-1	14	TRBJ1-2	CSVEDWGQGSGYTF	TGCAGCGTTGAAGATTGGGGACAGGGCAGCGGCTACACCTTC
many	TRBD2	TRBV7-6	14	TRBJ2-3	CASSLETAGDTQYF	TGTGCCAGCAGCTTAGAAACAGCGGGGGATACGCAGTATTTT
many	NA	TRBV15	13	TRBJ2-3	CATSTDYTDTQYF	TGTGCCACCAGCACCGACTACACAGATACGCAGTATTTT
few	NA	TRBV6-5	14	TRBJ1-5	CASSYGGLDQPQHF	TGTGCCAGCAGTTACGGGGGTCTGGATCAGCCCCAGCATTTT
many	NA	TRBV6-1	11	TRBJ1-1	CASSSVAEAFF	TGTGCCAGCAGTTCTGTCGCTGAAGCTTTCTTT
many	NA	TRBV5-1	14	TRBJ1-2	CASSLAGGLNGYTF	TGCGCCAGCAGCTTGGCCGGAGGATTGAATGGCTACACCTTC
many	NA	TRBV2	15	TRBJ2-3	CASSEVPVSTDTQYF	TGTGCCAGCAGTGAAGTACCAGTTAGCACAGATACGCAGTATTTT
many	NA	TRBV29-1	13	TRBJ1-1	CSVERRLNTEAFF	TGCAGCGTTGAGCGGAGGCTGAACACTGAAGCTTTCTTT
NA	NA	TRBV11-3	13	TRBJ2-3	CASSLNYLDTQYF	TGTGCCAGCAGCTTGAACTATCTTGATACGCAGTATTTT
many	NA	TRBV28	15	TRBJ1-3	CASSSGASGGNTIYF	TGTGCCAGCAGTTCCGGGGCCTCAGGAGGAAACACCATATATTTT
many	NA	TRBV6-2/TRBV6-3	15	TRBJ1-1	CASSRRRRGDTEAFF	TGTGCCAGCAGCCGGCGACGGAGGGGTGACACTGAAGCTTTCTTT
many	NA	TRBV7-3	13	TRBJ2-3	CASSSVEEDTQYF	TGTGCCAGCAGCTCGGTTGAGGAAGATACGCAGTATTTT
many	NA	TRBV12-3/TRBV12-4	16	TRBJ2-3	CASTMIVTLVTDTQYF	TGTGCCAGCACCATGATAGTGACGCTGGTGACAGATACGCAGTATTTT
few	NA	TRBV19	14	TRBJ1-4	CASTTPGTNEKLFF	TGTGCCAGTACCACCCCCGGGACTAATGAAAAACTGTTTTTT
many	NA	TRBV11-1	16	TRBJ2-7	CASSLRRTVSRNEQYF	TGTGCCAGCAGCTTACGTCGGACCGTTAGTAGGAACGAGCAGTACTTC
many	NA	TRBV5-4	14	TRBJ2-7	CASSFNGGNYEQYF	TGTGCCAGCAGCTTCAACGGGGGTAACTACGAGCAGTACTTC
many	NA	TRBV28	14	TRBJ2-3	CASTMTPLADTQYF	TGTGCCAGCACCATGACCCCTTTGGCAGATACGCAGTATTTT
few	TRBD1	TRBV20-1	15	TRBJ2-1	CSARRGQGDYNEQFF	TGCAGTGCTAGACGGGGACAGGGAGATTACAATGAGCAGTTCTTC
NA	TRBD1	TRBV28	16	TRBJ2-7	CASSPHPGQGYYEQYF	TGTGCCAGCAGTCCACACCCGGGACAGGGATACTACGAGCAGTACTTC
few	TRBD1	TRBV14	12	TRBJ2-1	CASGQQDREQFF	TGTGCCAGCGGCCAACAGGACAGGGAGCAGTTCTTC
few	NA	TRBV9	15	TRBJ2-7	CASSVGSANTYEQYF	TGTGCCAGCAGCGTAGGGTCAGCGAACACCTACGAGCAGTACTTC
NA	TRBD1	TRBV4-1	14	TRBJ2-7	CASSQKTGYHEQYF	TGCGCCAGCAGCCAAAAGACAGGGTACCACGAGCAGTACTTC
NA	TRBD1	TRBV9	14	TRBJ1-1	CASSVQGADTEAFF	TGTGCCAGCAGCGTACAGGGGGCTGACACTGAAGCTTTCTTT
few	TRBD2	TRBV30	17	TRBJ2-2	CAWNAVAGGRGTGELFF	TGTGCCTGGAATGCCGTAGCGGGAGGGCGCGGCACCGGGGAGCTGTTTTTT
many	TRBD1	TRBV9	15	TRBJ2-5	CASSVQTGVGGTQYF	TGTGCCAGCAGCGTACAGACAGGGGTCGGCGGGACCCAGTACTTC
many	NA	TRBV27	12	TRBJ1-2	CASRREGGGYTF	TGTGCCAGCAGAAGAGAGGGGGGTGGCTACACCTTC
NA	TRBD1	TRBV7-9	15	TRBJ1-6	CASSLPQGENSPLHF	TGTGCCAGCAGCCTGCCACAGGGGGAGAATTCACCCCTCCACTTT
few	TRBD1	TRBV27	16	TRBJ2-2	CASSLQGAILGGELFF	TGTGCCAGCAGTTTACAGGGGGCAATCCTAGGCGGGGAGCTGTTTTTT
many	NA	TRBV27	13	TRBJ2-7	CASSPDAAYEQYF	TGTGCCAGCAGTCCGGACGCAGCCTACGAGCAGTACTTC
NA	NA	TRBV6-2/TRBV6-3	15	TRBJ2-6	CASSPSWAGANVLTF	TGTGCCAGCAGTCCCTCTTGGGCTGGGGCCAACGTCCTGACTTTC
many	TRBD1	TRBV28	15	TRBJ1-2	CASISVGQGMSGYTF	TGTGCCAGCATCTCTGTGGGACAGGGGATGTCTGGCTACACCTTC
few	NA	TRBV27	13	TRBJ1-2	CASSLVEGGGYTF	TGTGCCAGCAGTCTCGTCGAGGGGGGAGGCTACACCTTC
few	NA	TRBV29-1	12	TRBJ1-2	CSAGTGNYGYTF	TGCAGCGCCGGAACAGGGAACTATGGCTACACCTTC
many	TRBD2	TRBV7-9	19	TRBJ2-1	CASSPQPTSGRSYYNEQFF	TGTGCCAGCAGCCCCCAACCGACTAGCGGGAGAAGTTATTACAATGAGCAGTTCTTC
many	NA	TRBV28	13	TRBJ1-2	CATHETTNYGYTF	TGTGCCACCCACGAGACAACTAACTATGGCTACACCTTC
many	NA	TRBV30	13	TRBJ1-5	CAWSLQDNQPQHF	TGTGCCTGGAGTCTCCAGGACAATCAGCCCCAGCATTTT
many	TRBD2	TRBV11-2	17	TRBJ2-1	CASSFRKGLPSYNEQFF	TGTGCCAGCAGCTTTCGCAAGGGACTACCCTCCTACAATGAGCAGTTCTTC
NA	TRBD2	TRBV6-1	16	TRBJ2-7	CASSVAGGSKAYEQYF	TGTGCCAGCAGTGTGGCGGGGGGGTCGAAAGCCTACGAGCAGTACTTC
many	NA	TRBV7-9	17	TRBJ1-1	CASSFTPVRNLNTEAFF	TGTGCCAGCAGCTTCACTCCCGTCAGGAACCTGAACACTGAAGCTTTCTTT
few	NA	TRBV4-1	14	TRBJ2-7	CASSQAAATYEQYF	TGCGCCAGCAGCCAAGCTGCAGCTACCTACGAGCAGTACTTC
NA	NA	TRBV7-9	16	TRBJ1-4	CASSMTGGATNEKLFF	TGTGCCAGCAGCATGACAGGAGGTGCAACTAATGAAAAACTGTTTTTT
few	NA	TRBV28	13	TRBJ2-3	CASTRRVTGTQYF	TGTGCCAGCACTAGACGGGTCACAGGTACGCAGTATTTT